The 29 T cell receptor beta chains reported below all come from one sample, sequenced in a study of T cells in localized non-small cell lung cancer. Sequencing was performed with immunoSEQ multiplex PCR; in TCRdb, only in-frame clones are kept and a portion is missing. The sample records roughly 16,000 clones, roughly 85% being singletons. The sample here was peripheral blood, taken before any cancer treatment. The receptors were gathered from a male donor at least 60 years old with stage I lung adenocarcinoma.

V and J are TRBV6-1 and TRBJ1-2; 9 bases fit TRBD1. V lost 4 bases and J lost 8; bases outside the gene matches: 17. The length of the CDR3 is 17 residues. Germline CDR1 reads MNHNS; CDR2 reads SASEGT. CDR3 nucleotides: TGTGCCAGCAGTGTCACCGGGACAGGGCTTCAAATTGGCGGCTACACCTTC. Its translation: CASSVTGTGLQIGGYTF.

This chain joins TRBV6-6 and TRBJ2-7, with 9 bases lining up with TRBD1. V lost 3 bases to trimming and J lost 2 bases; unmatched junction nucleotides: 8. Germline CDR1 reads MNHNY; CDR2 reads SVGAGI (reference sequence). The CDR3 covers 16 residues. CDR3 DNA: TGTGCCAGCAGTTATGCTAGTAGGGACAGGGCCTACGAGCAGTACTTC. Translating it yields CASSYASRDRAYEQYF.

The V call is TRBV9, the J call TRBJ2-7; 15 positions match TRBD2. V gave up 6 bases and J gave up 6 bases; unmatched junction bases: 4. CDR1 is SGDLS, CDR2 YYNGEE, per germline. The CDR3 covers 14 residues. The CDR3 DNA is TGTGCCAGCAACGGGACTAGCGGGAGGTTCGAGCAGTACTTC. Amino acid sequence: CASNGTSGRFEQYF.

The chain uses TRBV5-6 and TRBJ1-4; a possible D gene is TRBD1 (5 bases). Germline V gene data show CDR1 as SGHDT and CDR2 as YYEEEE. This CDR3 has 18 residues. Trimming cost V 1 base and J 2 bases, with 18 bases left between them. CDR3 coding DNA: TGTGCCAGCAGCTTGAGGGGAGAGGCGTTCTCGACTAATGAAAAACTGTTTTTT. Translating it yields CASSLRGEAFSTNEKLFF.

The V call is TRBV28, the J call TRBJ1-2, with D unresolved. Trimming stripped 3 bases from V and 3 bases from J, with 11 bases between. CDR3 length: 14 residues. CDR1 and CDR2 from the germline V gene are MDHEN and SYDVKM. The CDR3 DNA reads as TGTGCCAGCAGTTTCATTCGGCAGTACTATGGCTACACCTTC. Translation: CASSFIRQYYGYTF.

The gene calls are TRBV5-6 and TRBJ1-3; D gene uncertain. This CDR3 has 14 residues. In germline, CDR1 is SGHDT, CDR2 YYEEEE. V was trimmed by 4 bases and J by 0 bases, leaving 8 bases between them. For the CDR3, the DNA is TGTGCCAGCAGCCCCGGCCACTCTGGAAACACCATATATTTT. Translated: CASSPGHSGNTIYF. Filled out from reference TRBV5-6 and TRBJ1-3, the complete variable domain reads DAGVTQSPTHLIKTRGQQVTLRCSPKSGHDTVSWYQQALGQGPQFIFQYYEEEERQRGNFPDRFSGHQFPNYSSELNVNALLLGDSALYLCASSPGHSGNTIYFGEGSWLTVV.

The chain uses TRBV5-1 and TRBJ2-7; D might be TRBD2 (6 bases). Germline CDR1 is SGHRS and CDR2 is YFSETQ. This CDR3 has 14 amino acids. Trimming cost V 2 bases and J 6 bases, with 15 bases left between them. The CDR3 nucleotides read TGCGCCAGCAGCTTAGGAGGGAACCCCAGCGAGCAGTACTTC. Amino acids: CASSLGGNPSEQYF.

The chain joins TRBV2 to TRBJ2-5, with 13 bases matching TRBD2. CDR1 is SNHLY, CDR2 FYNNEI, per germline. V lost 6 bases and J lost 6; bases outside the gene matches: 7. The CDR3 runs to 15 residues. The chain's CDR3 is CASSPTSGGRKTQYF. The CDR3 nucleotides are TGTGCCAGCAGCCCGACTAGCGGGGGGAGGAAGACCCAGTACTTC.

This chain links TRBV30 with TRBJ2-1; TRBD2 might be the D (7 bases). This CDR3 spans 13 amino acids. Trimming removed 5 bases at V and 5 bases at J, with 13 bases between. Germline loops: CDR1 GTSNPN, CDR2 SVGIG (reference sequence). The CDR3 is CAWGLGGDNEQFF. The DNA for the CDR3 is TGTGCCTGGGGACTAGGGGGGGACAATGAGCAGTTCTTC.

The genes are TRBV28 and TRBJ1-2, with no clear D. The CDR3 runs 15 residues. The V end lost 7 bases, the J end lost 2 bases, and 17 bases lay between the germline ends. Germline V gene data show CDR1 as MDHEN and CDR2 as SYDVKM. CDR3 protein: CASTSNWQDNYGYTF. DNA of the CDR3: TGTGCCAGCACCAGTAATTGGCAGGACAACTATGGCTACACCTTC.

This clone came up once. This chain links TRBV4-1 with TRBJ2-1, with 15 positions matching TRBD2. The germline V gene encodes CDR1 MGHRA and CDR2 YSYEKL. This CDR3 is 16 amino acids long. V gave up 5 bases and J gave up 9 bases; unmatched junction bases: 8. CDR3 in DNA: TGCGCCAGCAGCAGGACTAGCGGGAGGGCCGGGGGTGAGCAGTTCTTC. Protein product: CASSRTSGRAGGEQFF.

The V gene is TRBV11-2, the J gene TRBJ1-1; D ambiguous. Germline V CDR1 and CDR2: SGHAT, FQNNGV. This CDR3 has 14 amino acids. The V and J ends lost 1 base and 0 bases respectively, with 6 bases between them. CDR3 sequence reads: CASSLVTVNTEAFF. CDR3 coding DNA: TGTGCCAGCAGCTTAGTCACGGTGAACACTGAAGCTTTCTTT.

The CDR3 DNA follows: TGTGCCACCATGAATGCAACTAATGAAAAACTGTTTTTT. It yields the protein CATMNATNEKLFF. The rearrangement links TRBV7-9 to TRBJ1-4, with no clear D. V lost 10 bases and J lost 0, with 9 bases in between. CDR1 and CDR2 (germline): SEHNR, FQNEAQ (reference sequence). CDR3 length: 13 residues.

The V call is TRBV18, the J call TRBJ1-2; D is undetermined. The length of the CDR3 is 12 residues. Trimming took off 3 bases at V and 10 bases at J, with 12 bases between the two ends. Germline V lookup: CDR1 KGHSH, CDR2 LQKENI. CDR3 sequence: CASSPQRADYTF. Here the CDR3 DNA reads TGTGCCAGCTCACCCCAGAGGGCGGACTACACCTTC.

This clone is a singleton in its sample. The junction differs from germline at one of its ends, possibly a read error. V and J are TRBV7-9 and TRBJ2-3; D ambiguous. CDR1 is SEHNR, CDR2 FQNEAQ, per germline (reference sequence). CDR3 length: 11 residues. The CDR3 here is CASTLGDTQYF. The CDR3 DNA sequence: TGTGCCAGCACCTTAGGAGATACGCAGTATTTT.

The gene calls are TRBV6-5 and TRBJ2-7, with D possibly called TRBD1 or TRBD2 (7 bases each). V shed 8 bases and J shed 7 bases, with 18 bases lying between them. This CDR3 is built from 13 residues. The germline V gene encodes CDR1 MNHEY and CDR2 SVGAGI. The CDR3 DNA sequence: TGTGCCAGCGGGGGGGGACAGCTGGGGGAGCAGTACTTC. Amino acid sequence: CASGGGQLGEQYF.

The genes are TRBV6-9 and TRBJ1-5; D gene ambiguous. Germline-derived CDR1 and CDR2 are MNHGY and SVAAGI. The CDR3 sequence is 13 residues long. Trimming took 4 bases from V and 7 from J, leaving 11 bases between them. CDR3 loop: CASSSQADQPQHF. Written as DNA, the CDR3 is TGTGCCAGCAGTTCCCAAGCCGACCAGCCCCAGCATTTT.

This chain links TRBV4-3 with TRBJ1-6; D not certain. The V end lost 0 bases, the J end lost 9 bases, and 15 bases lay between the germline ends. The length of the CDR3 is 16 residues. Germline CDR1 and CDR2: LGHNA and YSLEER. CDR3 region: CASSQDRRSAGSPLHF. The CDR3, as DNA: TGCGCCAGCAGCCAAGATAGGCGGTCTGCGGGTTCACCCCTCCACTTT.

The rearrangement uses TRBV6-5 and TRBJ2-5, with TRBD2 identical over 8 bases. V lost 4 bases, J lost 4 bases, and 5 bases stayed unmatched. The CDR3 totals 14 residues. CDR1 MNHEY and CDR2 SVGAGI come from the germline V gene. The DNA for the CDR3 is TGTGCCAGCAGTTGGGGTAGCGGGGCAGAGACCCAGTACTTC. Translated: CASSWGSGAETQYF.

The V call is TRBV5-6, the J call TRBJ1-5; D might be TRBD1 (6 bases). Trimming left V 4 bases short and J 1 base short, with 12 bases between. Germline CDR1 and CDR2: SGHDT and YYEEEE. This CDR3 contains 15 residues. CDR3 residues: CASSRGGPSNQPQHF. CDR3 DNA: TGTGCCAGCAGCCGGGGGGGGCCCAGCAATCAGCCCCAGCATTTT.

This chain uses TRBV5-4 with TRBJ2-5; D unresolved. V was shortened by 1 base and J by 3 bases, with 10 bases between the two germline ends. CDR1 is SGHNT and CDR2 is YYREEE in the germline V gene (reference sequence). The CDR3 totals 14 residues. The CDR3 coding sequence is TGTGCCAGCAGCTTGTCAGGATCCGAAGAGACCCAGTACTTC. As protein: CASSLSGSEETQYF.

The chain couples TRBV7-8 to TRBJ2-7, with 7 positions matching TRBD2. Germline CDR1 is SGHVS and CDR2 is FQNEAQ. The trim removed 4 bases at V and 6 bases at J, leaving 9 bases unmatched. The CDR3 has 14 residues. CDR3 in DNA: TGTGCCAGCAGCTGGGGAGGGGCTACGTCCGAGCAGTACTTC. It specifies CASSWGGATSEQYF.

This chain joins TRBV5-1 and TRBJ2-1; 12 bases fit TRBD2. Losses at the gene ends were 2 bases for V and 7 bases for J; bases not matched to a gene: 10. The CDR3 totals 17 residues. Germline lookup yields CDR1 SGHRS and CDR2 YFSETQ. The CDR3 loop is CASSFGLAGGPSNEQFF. The CDR3 DNA is TGCGCCAGCAGCTTTGGGCTAGCGGGAGGGCCCTCGAATGAGCAGTTCTTC.

The CDR3 protein is CASSLRLGSPLHF. The DNA of the CDR3 is TGTGCCAGCAGCTTAAGGTTGGGATCACCCCTCCACTTT. The chain is built from TRBV5-8 and TRBJ1-6; D uncertain. The CDR3 is made up of 13 amino acids. Germline CDR1 reads SGHTS; CDR2 reads YDEGEE. V was shortened by 2 bases and J by 10 bases, with 10 bases between the two germline ends.

The V and J genes are TRBV19 and TRBJ2-5; D uncertain. The V end was cut by 3 bases, the J end by 5 bases, with 7 bases between. This CDR3 is 12 amino acids long. Germline values: CDR1 LNHDA, CDR2 SQIVND (reference sequence). This CDR3 is CASSMEGETQYF. The CDR3 nucleotides read TGTGCCAGTAGTATGGAAGGGGAGACCCAGTACTTC.

The gene calls are TRBV27 and TRBJ1-2; TRBD1 aligns across 8 bases. Germline V gene data show CDR1 as MNHEY and CDR2 as SMNVEV (reference sequence). This CDR3 comprises 14 residues. Trimming took 7 bases from V and 6 from J; bases not matched to a gene: 10. CDR3 in amino acids: CASKGTGPSNGYTF. In nucleotides, the CDR3 is TGTGCCAGCAAAGGGACAGGTCCGTCAAATGGCTACACCTTC.

The chain couples TRBV4-2 to TRBJ2-2, with D perhaps TRBD1 or TRBD2 (5 bases each). The germline V and J ends were trimmed by 11 bases and 5 bases, with 21 bases remaining between them. Germline lookup yields CDR1 LGHNA and CDR2 YNFKEQ. The CDR3 runs 15 residues. This CDR3 reads CASGPASEGTGELFF. The CDR3 DNA is TGTGCCTCCGGGCCCGCTTCTGAGGGGACCGGGGAGCTGTTTTTT.

This clone was found once. The identical CDR3 is also encoded by other nucleotide sequences in the sample. The rearrangement uses TRBV4-1 and TRBJ1-1; unclear D gene. The V and J ends lost 2 bases and 0 bases respectively, with 7 bases between them. The CDR3 extends over 14 amino acids. Germline CDR1 and CDR2: MGHRA and YSYEKL. The CDR3 DNA sequence: TGCGCCAGCAGCCAAAGGCGTATGAACACTGAAGCTTTCTTT. It translates to CASSQRRMNTEAFF.

The rearrangement joins TRBV5-1 to TRBJ2-3; 14 nucleotides match TRBD2. The V gene end was trimmed by 4 bases and the J gene end by 2 bases; junction bases not matched to a gene: 15. This CDR3 is built from 20 residues. CDR1 is SGHRS, CDR2 YFSETQ, per germline. CDR3 bases: TGCGCCAGCAGCCCTGCCAGGACTAGCGGGGGGCCCGGAGACACAGATACGCAGTATTTT. It translates to CASSPARTSGGPGDTDTQYF.